This record looks at one T cell receptor (beta chain) sequence and its context. This clone's antigen is unknown. Per-nucleotide qualities are absent, and no much larger clonotype sits a single base away. The germline V gene yields MGHRA for CDR1 and YSYEKL for CDR2. Including the terminal cysteine and phenylalanine, the CDR3 comprises 12 residues. Left in the record is the CDR3 DNA by itself, 36 bases read in frame from the first base. V is clipped by 1 base and J by 9 bases, and the sequence between their germline boundaries is 7 bases long. Healthy HIV-negative adults with no recently reported acute infections or vaccinations were included as donors. All donors were Caucasian adults living in Nashville, Tennessee, USA. CD4+ T cells were enriched by magnetic negative selection, after which naive cells were positively selected on CD45RA and the negative fraction was taken as the memory subset. Blood was collected by leukapheresis, and PBMCs were isolated by Ficoll-Histopaque density gradient centrifugation and then cryopreserved in liquid nitrogen vapor phase. Purity and quantity of every magnetically sorted T cell population were checked by analytical flow cytometry. Each sorted fraction had its genomic DNA isolated and then quantified by UV absorbance on a Nanodrop 2000c.

The entry originates in a study of shared clonotypes between healthy human individuals (dated by TCRdb to about 2020). In the study overall: The cohort included three men and two women between 18 and 49 years of age. Between about 0.94 and 8.9 billion PBMCs per donor were obtained by leukapheresis. To increase sequencing depth and limit assay-specific biases, TCR repertoire library preparation and sequencing were carried out by different laboratories using diverse techniques. For each donor, CD4 naive and CD4 memory were each given three plates, CD8 naive was given two plates, and CD8 memory was given one plate. To estimate repertoire size and how much clonotypes are shared between individuals, the study performed deep sequencing of blood TCR repertoires from about five healthy adults. Findings and caveats that apply to the study as a whole: Pairwise subsampling indicated that sequencing depth was expected to affect the degree of clonotype sharing among donors. Sampling was restricted to blood, and TCR repertoires in tissues likely differ from the TCR repertoires found in blood. Compared with non-shared clonotypes, the clonotypes found in all four sorted-subset donors had higher generation probabilities. About 5% of naive CD4, around 3.6% of naive CD8, roughly 2.4% of memory CD4, and 0.35% to 0.5% of memory CD8 clonotypes were shared across a few donors. Incomplete sequencing was indicated by rarefaction of sorted-subset datasets, despite the large sequencing depth. Because the study included a small number of donors, the genetic and exposure-history diversity represented was limited. Estimated clonotype richness was generally larger for naive than for memory subsets.

TCR CDR3 regions were amplified from genomic DNA by multiplex PCR using the deep immunoSEQ assay. Genomic DNA extracted from each cell subset was distributed evenly over all wells of several immunoSEQ 96-well plates, and each plate served as one replicate. For sorted subsets, around 200 ng genomic DNA, equal to tens of thousands of T cell genomes, was loaded into each replicate PCR. The purified libraries were quantified using a Qubit 3.0 fluorometer, sized with a Bioanalyzer 2100, and then quantified again using the KAPA Library Quantification kit. Each immunoSEQ 96-well plate was sequenced on its own single-read 150-cycle Illumina NextSeq 550 flow cell. As for the original processing: The immunoSEQ output contained only junctional sequences without quality scores, so filtering could not match that applied to full-length reads. Sequences were annotated with PyIR, a Python wrapper for IgBLAST v1.9, and V/J genes and CDR3 were assigned using IMGT germline references. Reads were filtered out if the reads had weak V/J assignments (E-value above 1e-6), no CDR3, stop codons, out-of-frame junctions, or ambiguous translated residues. V3J clonotypes were defined as sequences sharing the same inferred V gene, J gene, and CDR3 amino acid sequence. To compute the percentage overlap between repertoires, the number of shared unique clonotypes was divided by the size of the smaller repertoire. Repertoire richness was assessed with RTK rarefaction, the Chao1 estimator, and Recon v2.1 estimates of unobserved clonotypes. OLGA was used to compute generation probabilities for all TCRbeta clonotypes that the gDNA method yielded from a handful of donors. Sourced from immuneACCESS, this table was stored by TCRdb with only in-frame sequences that have V and J called. A share of the clones is absent; for the studies checked, an unresolved V gene accounts for under half, and the remainder has no known explanation. Clone size and the V and J calls come from that table; the DNA yielded D and trimming. The sample records hundreds of thousands of clones, approximately 79% of which are singletons. 1.7% of the sample belongs to the ten largest clones.

This receptor was identified in a woman in her twenties or thirties in good health. The rearrangement joined TRBV4-1 to TRBJ2-1, and possibly TRBD1, on 5 matching bases. Material for sequencing was memory CD4+ T cells sorted from blood. This sample's cell subset or site label indicates: CD45RA-negative fraction. The CDR3 is CASSQVQGEQFF. The nucleotides read TGCGCCAGCAGCCAAGTTCAGGGTGAGCAGTTCTTC.